These 28 T cell receptor beta chains were all obtained from the same sample, sequenced in a study of blood T cell dynamics during melanoma immunotherapy. Data came from immunoSEQ multiplex PCR; TCRdb stores just in-frame clones and leaves some out. The top ten clones hold over 0.2% of a sample with 15,000 to 20,000 clones, about 94% of them seen once. Described time point: week 3, after first cycle of checkpoint inhibitor. Sequencing used effector memory CD8+ T cells from blood, obtained from a patient treated with checkpoint blockade. These receptors were collected from a human donor with melanoma.

The chain carries TRBV19 and TRBJ2-7; D might be TRBD1 or TRBD2, each matching 5 bases. Germline values: CDR1 LNHDA, CDR2 SQIVND (reference sequence). Trimming left V 3 bases short and J 3 bases short, with 21 bases between. The CDR3 is 17 amino acids. CDR3 in amino acids: CASSMRLRAGSIYEQYF. The CDR3 region has the DNA TGTGCCAGTAGTATGAGGTTGAGGGCAGGGTCAATCTACGAGCAGTACTTC.

The chain couples TRBV21-1 to TRBJ2-5; TRBD1 was called by the table and not checked on the DNA. The J call is doubtful: the DNA matches TRBJ2-7 better. TRBV21-1 is described as a pseudogene. The CDR3 has 15 amino acids. The CDR3 sequence is CASTTRQESSYEQYF. The DNA for the CDR3 is TGTGCCAGCACCACTCGACAGGAGAGCTCCTACGAGCAGTACTTC.

This clone was counted a few times. The chain uses TRBV16 and TRBJ1-2; no clear D gene. CDR3 length equals 14 residues. Per the germline V gene, CDR1 is KGHSY and CDR2 is FQNENV. The V and J ends lost 1 base and 5 bases respectively, with 11 bases between them. As DNA, the CDR3 is TGTGCCAGCAGCCAATTTGCAGGATTTTATGGCTACACCTTC. Encoded protein: CASSQFAGFYGYTF.

As DNA, the CDR3 is TGCGCCAGCAGCGCCGACCACCTCGGGCAGTACTTC. Protein product: CASSADHLGQYF. The V gene is TRBV5-1, the J gene TRBJ2-7; D unresolved. Trimming left V 4 bases short and J 9 bases short, with 14 bases between. CDR1 is SGHRS, CDR2 YFSETQ, per germline. This CDR3 region has 12 residues.

The chain couples TRBV6-1 to TRBJ1-1; maybe TRBD1 (6 bases). Trimming shortened V by 6 bases and J by 7 bases, and 12 bases separated the two germline ends. Germline assignment: CDR1 MNHNS and CDR2 SASEGT. The length of the CDR3 is 12 residues. The CDR3 protein is CASRDGQREAFF. The CDR3 DNA reads TGTGCCAGCAGGGACGGACAGCGTGAAGCTTTCTTT.

The chain employs TRBV7-6 and TRBJ2-1; 9 bases map to TRBD2. Per the germline V gene, CDR1 is SGHVS and CDR2 is FNYEAQ. The junction had 3 bases not matched to a gene; V was cut back by 1 base and J by 8 bases. This CDR3 has 14 residues. CDR3 sequence reads: CASSLVLAGHEQFF. In DNA, the CDR3 is TGTGCCAGCAGCTTAGTCCTAGCGGGACATGAGCAGTTCTTC.

The chain carries TRBV6-5 and TRBJ2-7; TRBD1 matches at 9 bases. The length of the CDR3 is 16 residues. With 0 bases clipped from V and 5 bases from J, the junction kept 8 bases outside the gene matches. Germline loops: CDR1 MNHEY, CDR2 SVGAGI. In nucleotides, the CDR3 is TGTGCCAGCAGTTACTCCCGGGACAGGGTTTTCCACGAGCAGTACTTC. Protein sequence: CASSYSRDRVFHEQYF.

Here the CDR3 DNA reads TGTGCCAGCAGCTTGGGAGGGCCCATGAACACTGAAGCTTTCTTT. Translation: CASSLGGPMNTEAFF. The chain links TRBV5-6 to TRBJ1-1; D unresolved. V was trimmed by 0 bases and J by 0 bases, leaving 9 bases between them. There are 15 residues in the CDR3. Germline lookup yields CDR1 SGHDT and CDR2 YYEEEE.

The chain joins TRBV27 to TRBJ2-5; no reliable D call. Germline lookup yields CDR1 MNHEY and CDR2 SMNVEV (reference sequence). The length of the CDR3 is 14 residues. The V and J ends lost 3 bases and 5 bases respectively, with 13 bases between them. CDR3 protein: CASSFFKLGETQYF. The DNA of the CDR3 is TGTGCCAGCAGTTTCTTTAAGCTGGGGGAGACCCAGTACTTC.

The J gene is TRBJ2-5, the V gene TRBV9; D possibly corresponds to TRBD2 (6 bases). The CDR3 consists of 14 residues. V gave up 3 bases and J gave up 5 bases, with 14 bases separating them. Germline CDR1 reads SGDLS; CDR2 reads YYNGEE. CDR3 region: CASSAGTPRETQYF. DNA of the CDR3: TGTGCCAGCAGCGCGGGGACTCCGCGGGAGACCCAGTACTTC.

The chain joins TRBV19 to TRBJ2-2; D is possibly TRBD1 (5 bases). CDR3 length: 13 amino acids. V was pared by 9 bases and J by 6 bases, with 14 bases between. The germline V gene encodes CDR1 LNHDA and CDR2 SQIVND (reference sequence). In nucleotides, the CDR3 is TGTGCCAGCCAGGGCTGGAGTGCCGGGGAGCTGTTTTTT. It codes for CASQGWSAGELFF. The entire variable domain, with the rest obtained from reference TRBV19 and TRBJ2-2, is as follows: DGGITQSPKYLFRKEGQNVTLSCEQNLNHDAMYWYRQDPGQGLRLIYYSQIVNDFQKGDIAEGYSVSREKKESFPLTVTSAQKNPTAFYLCASQGWSAGELFFGEGSRLTVL.

This clone was seen just once. The genes are TRBV6-6 and TRBJ2-1; 8 positions agree with TRBD2. The CDR3 contains 15 residues. From germline, CDR1 is MNHNY and CDR2 SVGAGI (reference sequence). With V trimmed by 0 bases and J by 4 bases, 2 bases remained unmatched. The CDR3 is CASSYSSGSYNEQFF. The CDR3 DNA follows: TGTGCCAGCAGTTACTCGAGCGGGAGTTACAATGAGCAGTTCTTC.

The V call is TRBV2, the J call TRBJ1-4, with D perhaps matching TRBD1 (6 bases). V was trimmed by 1 base and J by 7 bases, leaving 16 bases between them. Germline loops: CDR1 SNHLY, CDR2 FYNNEI. CDR3 length: 16 amino acids. The CDR3 is CASSEGEQGLFEKLFF. The CDR3 DNA reads TGTGCCAGCAGTGAAGGGGAACAGGGACTGTTTGAAAAACTGTTTTTT.

The chain's CDR3 is CASSKLRQSYEQYF. CDR3 DNA sequence: TGTGCCAGCAGCAAACTTCGGCAATCCTACGAGCAGTACTTC. The V and J genes are TRBV21-1 and TRBJ2-7. TRBV21-1 is recorded as a pseudogene. The CDR3 is made up of 14 amino acids.

The J gene is TRBJ2-3, the V gene TRBV7-6, with D possibly matching TRBD2 (6 bases). Between the trimmed V and J ends, which lost 8 bases and 3 bases, there was a span of 18 bases. CDR3 length: 15 amino acids. CDR1 is SGHVS, CDR2 FNYEAQ, per germline. DNA for the CDR3: TGTGCCAGCCATCTGGGGCAGGGAGGAACAGATACGCAGTATTTT. Protein sequence: CASHLGQGGTDTQYF.

This clone appeared a single time. J is TRBJ2-7 and V is TRBV28; D unclear. Trimming removed 1 base at V and 2 bases at J, with 6 bases between. The CDR3 covers 13 residues. Germline CDR1 is MDHEN and CDR2 is SYDVKM. DNA of the CDR3: TGTGCCAGCAGTTTATTAGGTACCTACGAGCAGTACTTC. As protein: CASSLLGTYEQYF.

This rearrangement joins TRBV28 to TRBJ2-1; 7 bases fit TRBD2. Germline values: CDR1 MDHEN, CDR2 SYDVKM. Losses at the gene ends were 5 bases for V and 5 bases for J; bases not matched to a gene: 9. CDR3 length: 15 amino acids. CDR3 loop: CASSRLADRNNEQFF. DNA of the CDR3: TGTGCCAGCAGTCGTCTAGCGGACCGTAACAATGAGCAGTTCTTC.

The rearrangement links TRBV6-6 to TRBJ1-1; 10 bases are shared with TRBD1. CDR3 length: 15 residues. Germline CDR1 reads MNHNY; CDR2 reads SVGAGI (reference sequence). V dropped 7 bases and J dropped 3; count of bases not matched to a gene: 8. DNA for the CDR3: TGTGCCAGCACCAGAGACAGGGGGCGGGACACTGAAGCTTTCTTT. Its protein product is CASTRDRGRDTEAFF.

The J gene is TRBJ1-4, the V gene TRBV2; D might be TRBD1 (5 bases). The CDR3 sequence is 16 residues long. The ends were cut back, 1 base at V and 5 bases at J, with 14 bases in the middle. Germline V gene lookup returns CDR1 SNHLY and CDR2 FYNNEI. The CDR3 spells CASSEGLPGGNEKLFF. The CDR3 bases are TGTGCCAGCAGTGAAGGCCTCCCGGGGGGAAATGAAAAACTGTTTTTT.

V gene TRBV27 combines with J gene TRBJ2-7; 7 nucleotides align to TRBD2. The CDR3 is 16 amino acids. The germline V gene encodes CDR1 MNHEY and CDR2 SMNVEV (reference sequence). J gave up 0 bases and V 4 bases, and 9 bases lay outside the gene matches. Written as DNA, the CDR3 is TGTGCCAGCAGTTCGCGTGGGGAGGGGCGCTCCTACGAGCAGTACTTC. Translating it yields CASSSRGEGRSYEQYF.

The genes are TRBV6-1 and TRBJ2-7; 10 nucleotides align to TRBD1. The V segment lost 4 bases and the J segment 4 bases; nucleotides outside the gene matches: 4. Germline assignment: CDR1 MNHNS and CDR2 SASEGT. CDR3 length equals 14 residues. The CDR3 DNA reads as TGTGCCAGCAGTGTGACAGGGGGCAGGTACGAGCAGTACTTC. Translating gives CASSVTGGRYEQYF.

The rearrangement joins TRBV9 to TRBJ1-2, with TRBD1 identical over 8 bases. Germline V gene data show CDR1 as SGDLS and CDR2 as YYNGEE. The J segment lost 3 bases and the V segment lost 5 bases, leaving 9 bases of the junction unmatched. CDR3 size: 15 residues. The CDR3 reads CASSGPGQGDYGYTF. CDR3 sequence (DNA): TGTGCCAGCAGTGGCCCCGGACAGGGCGACTATGGCTACACCTTC.

The chain has TRBV25-1 and TRBJ2-7, with D possibly being TRBD2 (6 bases). Trimming took off 5 bases at V and 5 bases at J, with 13 bases between the two ends. The CDR3 length is 13 residues. Germline V gene sequence: CDR1 MGHDK, CDR2 SYGVNS. The CDR3 region is CASSHGGWHEQYF. The DNA of the CDR3 is TGTGCCAGCAGTCATGGAGGGTGGCACGAGCAGTACTTC.

The chain links TRBV5-1 to TRBJ2-7; 9 bases map to TRBD2. Germline V CDR1 and CDR2: SGHRS, YFSETQ. The CDR3 contains 15 residues. Unmatched junction bases numbered 3, after V lost 1 base and J lost 1 base. CDR3 protein: CASSLTSGSSYEQYF. CDR3 DNA: TGCGCCAGCAGCTTGACTAGCGGGTCTTCCTACGAGCAGTACTTC.

The chain is built from TRBV7-9 and TRBJ1-1, with TRBD1 matching over 8 bases. This CDR3 has 16 amino acids. J was trimmed by 3 bases and V by 1 base; bases with no gene match: 7. CDR1 and CDR2 (germline): SEHNR, FQNEAQ (reference sequence). This chain's CDR3 is CASSLGAGGLDTEAFF. CDR3 sequence (DNA): TGTGCCAGCAGCTTAGGGGCAGGGGGCCTCGACACTGAAGCTTTCTTT.

CDR3 nucleotide sequence: TGTGCCAGCAGCTTAGGGGTCTATAGCGGGAGCACAGAGACCCAGTACTTC. As protein: CASSLGVYSGSTETQYF. The chain joins TRBV7-8 to TRBJ2-5; TRBD2 aligns across 9 bases. This CDR3 contains 17 residues. V shed 1 base, J shed 4 bases, and the junction held 10 bases outside the gene matches. CDR1 is SGHVS, CDR2 FQNEAQ, per germline.

This chain joins TRBV28 and TRBJ2-3, with 8 bases fitting TRBD1. V was clipped by 2 bases and J by 1 base; unmatched bases: 8. Germline values: CDR1 MDHEN, CDR2 SYDVKM. This CDR3 region has 17 residues. Here the CDR3 reads CASSLPRTGTRTDTQYF. The CDR3 nucleotides are TGTGCCAGCAGTTTACCCCGGACAGGGACTCGCACAGATACGCAGTATTTT.

The rearrangement joins TRBV14 to TRBJ2-2; a possible D gene is TRBD2 (5 bases). The CDR3 consists of 17 residues. Trimming removed 4 bases from V and 5 bases from J, with 20 bases in between. Germline assignment: CDR1 SGHDN and CDR2 FVKESK. The CDR3 coding sequence is TGTGCCAGCAGCCGAGACTACTACACTACTTCTACCGGGGAGCTGTTTTTT. This encodes CASSRDYYTTSTGELFF.